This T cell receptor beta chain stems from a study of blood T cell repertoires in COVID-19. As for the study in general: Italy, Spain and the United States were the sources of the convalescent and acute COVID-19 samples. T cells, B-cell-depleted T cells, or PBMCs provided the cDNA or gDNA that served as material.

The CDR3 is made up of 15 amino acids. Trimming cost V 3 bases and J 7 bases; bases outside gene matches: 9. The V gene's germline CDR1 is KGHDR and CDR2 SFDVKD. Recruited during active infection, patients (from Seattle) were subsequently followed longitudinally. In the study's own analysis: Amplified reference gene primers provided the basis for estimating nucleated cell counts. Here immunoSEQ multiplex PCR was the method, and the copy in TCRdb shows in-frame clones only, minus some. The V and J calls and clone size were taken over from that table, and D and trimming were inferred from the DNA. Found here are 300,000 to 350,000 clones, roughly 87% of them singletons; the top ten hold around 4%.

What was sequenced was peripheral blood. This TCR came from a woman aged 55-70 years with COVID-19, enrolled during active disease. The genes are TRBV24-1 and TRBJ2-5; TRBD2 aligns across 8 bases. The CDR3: CATSDERGKGGTQYF. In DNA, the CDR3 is TGTGCCACCAGTGATGAGCGGGGGAAGGGGGGGACCCAGTACTTC.